This TCR beta chain stems from a study of human T cells and chemical hapten exposure. Study information: Patch tests delivered 0.01% DPC to the upper back and were evaluated at 6 days.

As regards this clonotype: Antigen unknown.

Points from the study as a whole: After DPC sensitization, TCRs above 1 in 1000 frequency showed no change.

Time point indicated: pre-sensitization, week 0. Sample treatment: therapeutic diphenylcyclopropenone sensitization with weekly scalp DPC. Samples of blood were obtained prior to the application of each patch test. It was unfractionated whole blood from which total RNA was extracted. From the RACE reads, TCRdb called clonotypes with MiXCR, one entry per CDR3 protein. The repertoire holds fewer than 70,000 distinct CDR3 sequences, with roughly 11% as singletons. The length of the CDR3 is 13 residues. Germline CDR1 and CDR2: SGDLS and YYNGEE. The junction had 5 bases not matched to a gene; V was cut back by 3 bases and J by 7 bases.

This TCR derives from a woman aged 50 to 60 with alopecia areata. Some clones in this sample may be carry-over from other donors' samples. The material was whole blood, obtained in connection with sensitization to the hapten diphenylcyclopropenone (DPC). The chain recombines TRBV9 with TRBJ1-1; TRBD1 matches at 8 bases. The CDR3 sequence is CASSAQGAYEAFF. The CDR3 DNA sequence: TGTGCCAGCAGCGCCCAGGGGGCTTATGAAGCTTTCTTT.